This T cell receptor beta chain emerged from a study of blood T cell repertoires in COVID-19. Overall study context: COVID-19 samples from acute and convalescent phases originated in the United States, Italy and Spain.

Source study methods: Estimated nucleated cell counts came from reference gene primer amplification. Produced via immunoSEQ multiplex PCR; TCRdb's table is partial and in-frame only. V and J calls and clone size follow that table, whereas D and trimming were derived from the DNA. This table has roughly 270,000 clones, 70% to 90% appearing once. Sequencing was carried out using peripheral blood. The sequence was collected from a man between 50 and 59 years old with active or convalescent COVID-19.

This CDR3 reads CASSFPSLAKNIQYF. Here the CDR3 DNA reads TGTGCCAGCAGCTTCCCTTCTTTAGCCAAAAACATTCAGTACTTC. This rearrangement joins TRBV7-9 to TRBJ2-4, with D uncertain. This CDR3 contains 15 residues. Germline V gene sequence: CDR1 SEHNR, CDR2 FQNEAQ (reference sequence). V shed 3 bases and J shed 0 bases, with 9 bases lying between them. Full variable domain (remainder filled in from reference TRBV7-9 and TRBJ2-4): DTGVSQNPRHKITKRGQNVTFRCDPISEHNRLYWYRQTLGQGPEFLTYFQNEAQLEKSRLLSDRFSAERPKGSFSTLEIQRTEQGDSAMYLCASSFPSLAKNIQYFGAGTRLSVL.